This T cell receptor (beta chain) was identified during a study of T-cell memory formation after mild COVID-19. Whole-study context: TCR clusters were largely donor specific. Whole-study results and caveats: Pre-infection memory showed some responding clones, and this suggested that cross-reactive memory joined. For second-wave clones that peaked at day 37, SARS-CoV-2 specificity went unverified.

TCRdb independently ran MiXCR on the 5' RACE reads; one entry per CDR3 protein. The top ten hold under 25% of the sample, which has 350,000 to 550,000 distinct CDR3 sequences, more than 15% seen once. CDR1 is LNHDA and CDR2 is SQIVND in the germline V gene (reference sequence). The CDR3 length is 14 residues. A note on this clonotype: The antigen remains unidentified.

The sequence was obtained from a man between 18 and 35 years old who had mild COVID-19 (a few samples of this study predate the infection). Cell type and time point are not known. The chain uses TRBV19 and TRBJ2-5; D possibly corresponds to TRBD1 (6 bases). The DNA end is more similar to TRBJ2-7, so the J call may be wrong. Material: PBMCs or a T cell subset sorted from them (not recorded which). The CDR3 loop is CASRRDKSSYEQYF. The CDR3 nucleotides read TGTGCCAGTAGACGGGACAAATCCTCCTACGAGCAGTACTTC.